This TCR beta chain was identified in a study of blood T cell repertoires in COVID-19. Study at large: There were acute and convalescent COVID-19 samples, and they came from the United States, Italy and Spain. From T cells, B-cell-depleted T cells, or PBMCs came the material, which was cDNA or gDNA.

V lost 6 bases and J lost 4, with 13 bases in between. CDR1 is MNHEY, CDR2 SVGAGI, per germline. The CDR3 is 14 residues long. This clone is a singleton in its sample. TCRdb keeps only in-frame clones here, not all; method: immunoSEQ multiplex PCR. This table holds over 150,000 clones, more than 70% found once. The TCR comes from a woman over 75 with active or convalescent COVID-19. Material: peripheral blood. The chain couples TRBV6-5 to TRBJ1-3; D might be TRBD1 (5 bases). CDR3 sequence (DNA): TGTGCCAGCAGCAGGGATCGGGTGGGAAACACCATATATTTT. It is translated as CASSRDRVGNTIYF.